This T cell receptor (beta chain) was captured in a study of spatial heterogeneity in lung cancer. Study as a whole: Samples were obtained from 70 or so donors, all untreated early-stage non-small cell lung cancer patients. Sequenced were any available follow-up PBMC samples, which had been obtained a median of approximately 2 years after resection.

The CDR3 extends over 13 amino acids. Looked up from germline, CDR1 is SEHNR and CDR2 is FQNEAQ (reference sequence). Stated time point: blood at routine non-recurrence follow-up after resection. Unsorted whole RNA of tumor, nontumor lung or frozen PBMC was sequenced. This clonotype was recorded many times. Its antigen is not identified. A single record per CDR3 protein comes from TCRdb applying MiXCR to the 5' RACE reads. The repertoire holds approximately 56,000 distinct CDR3 sequences, with less than 9% as singletons. Study-level points and caveats: More often at tumor resection than at routine follow-up, ubiquitous expanded tumor TCRs were detected in the blood.

Sequenced here: PBMCs, sampled at follow-up. This sequence originates from a female donor with early-stage non-small cell lung cancer. This rearrangement joins TRBV7-9 to TRBJ2-2; D is unclear. This CDR3 is CAWSISNTGELFF. In DNA, the CDR3 is TGTGCTTGGAGTATTTCGAACACCGGGGAGCTGTTTTTT.